The sample holds many counts of the clone carrying this T cell receptor beta chain. The sample belongs to a study of T cells of healthy individuals. TCRdb re-analysed the 5' RACE reads in MiXCR, keeping a single row per CDR3 protein. The sample lists nearly 100,000 distinct CDR3 sequences; 15% to 20% were seen once. The receptor's source is a human donor in good health.

CDR3 sequence reads: CASSLTGARETQYF. CDR3 nucleotides: TGTGCCAGCAGTTTGACAGGGGCCCGAGAGACCCAGTACTTC. The J gene is TRBJ2-5, the V gene TRBV28, with TRBD1 matching 8 bases. V lost 3 bases to trimming and J lost 4 bases; unmatched junction nucleotides: 4. The CDR3 is 14 residues long. Germline V gene lookup returns CDR1 MDHEN and CDR2 SYDVKM.